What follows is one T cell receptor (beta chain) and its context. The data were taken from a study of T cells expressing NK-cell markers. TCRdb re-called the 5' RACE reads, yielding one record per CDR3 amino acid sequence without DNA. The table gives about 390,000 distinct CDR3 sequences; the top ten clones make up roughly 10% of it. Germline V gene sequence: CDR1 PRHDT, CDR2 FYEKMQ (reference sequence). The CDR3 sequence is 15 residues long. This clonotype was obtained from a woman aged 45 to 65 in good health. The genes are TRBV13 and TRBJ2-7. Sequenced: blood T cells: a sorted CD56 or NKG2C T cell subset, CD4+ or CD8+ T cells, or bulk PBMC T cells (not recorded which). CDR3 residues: CASSIRGRGAYEQYF.